This TCR beta chain was sequenced during a study of blood T cells in healthy people across ages. Next came a second PCR, run for about 7 to 12 cycles, which used a sample-barcoded 5' primer along with a J-beta primer mix. One entry per CDR3 protein, called by TCRdb with MiXCR from the 5' RACE reads. This repertoire shows approximately 960,000 distinct CDR3 sequences, just under 30% found once; its top ten account for 9.5% to 13%. For this clonotype: Its antigen is not known.

General observations from the study: The recorded TCR beta diversity per million T cells decreased in a roughly linear manner with age.

The CDR3 spans 14 residues. In addition, the sample was reused for a study of T cells of mothers and their children. This second study says: Related pairs of mothers and children showed slightly higher, non-significant overlap versus unrelated pairs.

Sequencing was performed on blood. The chain has TRBV12-3 or TRBV12-4 and TRBJ2-4, with a tentative D call TRBD1 (6 bases). The DNA end is more similar to TRBJ2-7, so the J call may be wrong. The clonotype was recovered from a woman in her 40s in good health. CDR3 region: CASSFRQEDYEQYF. The CDR3 region has the DNA TGTGCCAGCAGTTTTCGACAGGAGGACTACGAGCAGTACTTC.